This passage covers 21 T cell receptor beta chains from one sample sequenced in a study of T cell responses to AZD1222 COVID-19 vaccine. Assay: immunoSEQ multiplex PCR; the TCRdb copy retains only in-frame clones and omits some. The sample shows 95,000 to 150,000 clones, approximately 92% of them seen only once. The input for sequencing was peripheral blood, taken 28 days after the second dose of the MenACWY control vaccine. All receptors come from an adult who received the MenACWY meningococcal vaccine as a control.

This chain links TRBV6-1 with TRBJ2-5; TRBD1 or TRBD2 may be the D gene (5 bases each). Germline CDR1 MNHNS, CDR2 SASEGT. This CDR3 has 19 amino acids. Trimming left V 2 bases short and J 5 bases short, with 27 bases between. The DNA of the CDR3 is TGTGCCAGCAGTGAATATGGGGGTCGGTTTAGCGTATTTGAGGAGACCCAGTACTTC. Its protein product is CASSEYGGRFSVFEETQYF.

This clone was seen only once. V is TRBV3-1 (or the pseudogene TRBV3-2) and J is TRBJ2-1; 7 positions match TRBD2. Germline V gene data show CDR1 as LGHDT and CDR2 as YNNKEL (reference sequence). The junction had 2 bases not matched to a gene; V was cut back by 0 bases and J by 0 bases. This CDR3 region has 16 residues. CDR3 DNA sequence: TGTGCCAGCAGCCAAGACCCTAGCGGCTCCTACAATGAGCAGTTCTTC. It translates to CASSQDPSGSYNEQFF.

The CDR3 reads CAIRNPALAGRTDTQYF. Written as DNA, the CDR3 is TGTGCCATCAGGAACCCCGCTCTAGCGGGCCGCACAGATACGCAGTATTTT. V usage is TRBV10-3 and J usage is TRBJ2-3; TRBD2 aligns across 8 bases. The CDR3 spans 17 residues. V was clipped by 6 bases and J by 1 base; unmatched bases: 12. The germline V gene encodes CDR1 ENHRY and CDR2 SYGVKD.

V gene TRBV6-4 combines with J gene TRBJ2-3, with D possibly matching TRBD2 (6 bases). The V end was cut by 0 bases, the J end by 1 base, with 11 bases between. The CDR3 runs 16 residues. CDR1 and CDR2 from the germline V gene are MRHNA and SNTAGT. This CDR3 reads CASSDSGGGGTDTQYF. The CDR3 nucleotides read TGTGCCAGCAGTGACTCGGGGGGAGGTGGCACAGATACGCAGTATTTT.

The CDR3 loop is CASSGGTAAYNEQFF. CDR3 in DNA: TGTGCCAGCAGTGGAGGGACAGCGGCCTACAATGAGCAGTTCTTC. The chain couples TRBV2 to TRBJ2-1, with 7 nucleotides matching TRBD1. Germline-derived CDR1 and CDR2 are SNHLY and FYNNEI. This CDR3 comprises 15 residues. V was clipped by 4 bases and J by 2 bases; unmatched bases: 5. Together with reference TRBV2 and TRBJ2-1, the CDR3 gives the full variable domain: EPEVTQTPSHQVTQMGQEVILRCVPISNHLYFYWYRQILGQKVEFLVSFYNNEISEKSEIFDDQFSVERPDGSNFTLKIRSTKLEDSAMYFCASSGGTAAYNEQFFGPGTRLTVL.

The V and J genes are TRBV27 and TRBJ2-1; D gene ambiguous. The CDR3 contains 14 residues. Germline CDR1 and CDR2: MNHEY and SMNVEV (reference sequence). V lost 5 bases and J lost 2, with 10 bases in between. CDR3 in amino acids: CASSPRSPYNEQFF. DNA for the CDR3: TGTGCCAGCAGTCCGAGGTCCCCCTACAATGAGCAGTTCTTC.

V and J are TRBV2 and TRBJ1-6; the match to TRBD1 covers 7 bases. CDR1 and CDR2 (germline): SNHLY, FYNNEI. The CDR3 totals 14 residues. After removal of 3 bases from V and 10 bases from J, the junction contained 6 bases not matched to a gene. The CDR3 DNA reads TGTGCCAGCAGTGATGAGACAGGGCGCTCACCCCTCCACTTT. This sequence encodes CASSDETGRSPLHF.

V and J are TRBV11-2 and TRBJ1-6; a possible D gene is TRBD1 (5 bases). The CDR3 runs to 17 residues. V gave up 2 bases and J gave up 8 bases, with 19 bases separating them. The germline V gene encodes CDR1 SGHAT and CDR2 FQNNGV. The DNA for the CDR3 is TGTGCCAGCAGCTTATACCCCCCCCAGGGTAATTATTCACCCCTCCACTTT. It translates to CASSLYPPQGNYSPLHF.

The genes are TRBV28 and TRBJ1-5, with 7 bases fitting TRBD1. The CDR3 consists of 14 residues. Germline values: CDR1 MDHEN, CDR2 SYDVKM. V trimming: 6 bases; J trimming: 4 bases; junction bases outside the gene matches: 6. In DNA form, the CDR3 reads TGTGCCAGCAGCCTCGGACAGGTAAATCAGCCCCAGCATTTT. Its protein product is CASSLGQVNQPQHF.

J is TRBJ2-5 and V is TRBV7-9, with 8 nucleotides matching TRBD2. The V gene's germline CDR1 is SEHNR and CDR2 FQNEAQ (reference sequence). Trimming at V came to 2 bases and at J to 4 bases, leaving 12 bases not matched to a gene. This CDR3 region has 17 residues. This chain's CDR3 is CASSLLYGGGRGETQYF. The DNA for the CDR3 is TGTGCCAGCAGCTTACTTTATGGCGGGGGGAGAGGAGAGACCCAGTACTTC.

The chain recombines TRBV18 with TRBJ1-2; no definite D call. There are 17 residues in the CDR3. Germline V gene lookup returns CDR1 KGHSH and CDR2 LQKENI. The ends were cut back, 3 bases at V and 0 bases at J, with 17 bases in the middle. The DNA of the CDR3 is TGTGCCAGCTCACCCCAACCACCGGGCCGAACTAACTATGGCTACACCTTC. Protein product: CASSPQPPGRTNYGYTF.

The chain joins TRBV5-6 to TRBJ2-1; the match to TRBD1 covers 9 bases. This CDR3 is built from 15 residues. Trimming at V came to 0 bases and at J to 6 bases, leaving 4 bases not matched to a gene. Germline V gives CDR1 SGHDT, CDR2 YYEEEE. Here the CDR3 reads CASSLAGTGSNEQFF. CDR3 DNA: TGTGCCAGCAGCTTGGCCGGGACAGGGAGCAATGAGCAGTTCTTC. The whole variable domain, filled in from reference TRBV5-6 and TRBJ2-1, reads DAGVTQSPTHLIKTRGQQVTLRCSPKSGHDTVSWYQQALGQGPQFIFQYYEEEERQRGNFPDRFSGHQFPNYSSELNVNALLLGDSALYLCASSLAGTGSNEQFFGPGTRLTVL.

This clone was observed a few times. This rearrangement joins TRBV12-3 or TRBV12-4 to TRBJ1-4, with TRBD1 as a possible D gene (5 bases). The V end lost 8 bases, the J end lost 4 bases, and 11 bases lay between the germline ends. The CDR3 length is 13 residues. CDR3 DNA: TGTGCCAGCGGGGGATACCTTAATGAAAAACTGTTTTTT. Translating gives CASGGYLNEKLFF.

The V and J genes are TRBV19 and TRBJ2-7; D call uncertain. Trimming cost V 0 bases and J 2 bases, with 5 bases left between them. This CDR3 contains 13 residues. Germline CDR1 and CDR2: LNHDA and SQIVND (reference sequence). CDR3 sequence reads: CASSIEMTYEQYF. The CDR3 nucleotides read TGTGCCAGTAGTATAGAGATGACCTACGAGCAGTACTTC.

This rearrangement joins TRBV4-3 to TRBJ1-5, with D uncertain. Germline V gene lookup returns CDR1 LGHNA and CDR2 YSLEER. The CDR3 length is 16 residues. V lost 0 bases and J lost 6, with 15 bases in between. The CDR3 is CASSQDLRSEGQPQHF. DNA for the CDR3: TGCGCCAGCAGCCAAGATCTTCGGTCTGAAGGTCAGCCCCAGCATTTT.

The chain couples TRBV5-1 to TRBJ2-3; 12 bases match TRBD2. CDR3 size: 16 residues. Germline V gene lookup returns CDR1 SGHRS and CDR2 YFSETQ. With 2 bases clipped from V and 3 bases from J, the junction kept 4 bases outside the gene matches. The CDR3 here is CASSLGTSGPTDTQYF. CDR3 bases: TGCGCCAGCAGCTTAGGGACTAGCGGGCCAACAGATACGCAGTATTTT.

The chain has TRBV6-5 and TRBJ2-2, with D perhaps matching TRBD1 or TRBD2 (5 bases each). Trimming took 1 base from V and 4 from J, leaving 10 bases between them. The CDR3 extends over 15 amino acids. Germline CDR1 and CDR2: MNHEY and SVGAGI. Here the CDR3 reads CASSYWAGSTGELFF. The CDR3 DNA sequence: TGTGCCAGCAGTTACTGGGCAGGGAGCACCGGGGAGCTGTTTTTT.

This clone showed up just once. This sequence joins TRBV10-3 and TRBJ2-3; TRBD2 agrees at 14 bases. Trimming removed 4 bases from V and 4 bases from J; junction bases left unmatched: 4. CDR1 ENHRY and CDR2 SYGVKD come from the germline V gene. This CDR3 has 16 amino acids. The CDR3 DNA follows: TGTGCCATCAGTGTGGGGACTAGCGGGAGTGCAGATACGCAGTATTTT. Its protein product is CAISVGTSGSADTQYF.

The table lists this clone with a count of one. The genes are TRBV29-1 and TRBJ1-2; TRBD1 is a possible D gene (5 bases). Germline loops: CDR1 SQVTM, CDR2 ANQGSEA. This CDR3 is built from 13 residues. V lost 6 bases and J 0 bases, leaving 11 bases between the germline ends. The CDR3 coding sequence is TGCAGCGTAGTTGGCAGGGCTAACTATGGCTACACCTTC. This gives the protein CSVVGRANYGYTF.

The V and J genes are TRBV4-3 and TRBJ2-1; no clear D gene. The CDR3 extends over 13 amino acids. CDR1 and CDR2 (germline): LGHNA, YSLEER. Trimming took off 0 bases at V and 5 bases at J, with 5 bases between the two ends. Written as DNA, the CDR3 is TGCGCCAGCAGCCAAGAAGCCCACAATGAGCAGTTCTTC. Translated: CASSQEAHNEQFF.

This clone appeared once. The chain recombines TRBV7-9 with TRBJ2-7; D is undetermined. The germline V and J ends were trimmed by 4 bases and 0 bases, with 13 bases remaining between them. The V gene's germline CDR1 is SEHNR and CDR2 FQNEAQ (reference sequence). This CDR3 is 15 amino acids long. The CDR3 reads CASSYGRKSSYEQYV. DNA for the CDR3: TGTGCCAGCAGCTACGGACGTAAGAGCTCCTACGAGCAGTACGTC.